Below, 3 T cell receptor beta chains from the same sample are listed, as sequenced in a study of shared clonotypes between healthy human individuals (dated by TCRdb to 2019 to 2021). The library was prepared using the immunoSEQ multiplex PCR assay. In its TCRdb copy, this immuneACCESS table keeps in-frame sequences only and misses some clones. Where compared with another copy, unresolved V genes explain less than half of these, and the others have no known cause. In all, the sample holds about 560,000 clones, and around 77% of those were seen once. The top ten constitute 12% of the sample. The sequenced sample was PBMCs. Receptor source: a woman aged 40 to 49 in good health. Some clones in this sample may be carry-over from other donors' samples.

Only a few counts were recorded for this clone. Here the CDR3 reads CASSAQLSPPGELFF. CDR3 DNA sequence: TGTGCCAGCAGCGCGCAGCTTAGCCCCCCCGGGGAGCTGTTTTTT. The rearrangement uses TRBV13 and TRBJ2-2; D gene ambiguous. Germline V gene data show CDR1 as PRHDT and CDR2 as FYEKMQ (reference sequence). This CDR3 has 15 amino acids. Trimming took off 5 bases at V and 6 bases at J, with 16 bases between the two ends. Combining the CDR3 with reference TRBV13 and TRBJ2-2 gives the whole variable domain AAGVIQSPRHLIKEKRETATLKCYPIPRHDTVYWYQQGPGQDPQFLISFYEKMQSDKGSIPDRFSAQQFSDYHSELNMSSLELGDSALYFCASSAQLSPPGELFFGEGSRLTVL.

The chain carries TRBV19 and TRBJ2-2; D call uncertain. The CDR3 has 14 amino acids. The ends were cut back, 3 bases at V and 1 base at J, with 6 bases in the middle. Germline CDR1 LNHDA, CDR2 SQIVND (reference sequence). The CDR3 DNA follows: TGTGCCAGTAGTATGGCGGAGAACACCGGGGAGCTGTTTTTT. As protein: CASSMAENTGELFF.

This clone has more than one count but fewer than ten. V usage is TRBV7-3 and J usage is TRBJ2-3; D unresolved. Germline V gene sequence: CDR1 SGHTA, CDR2 FQGTGA. The CDR3 runs 15 residues. V was clipped by 0 bases and J by 0 bases, with 7 bases between them. The CDR3, as DNA: TGTGCCAGCAGCTTAACCAGGAGTAGCACAGATACGCAGTATTTT. The encoded protein is CASSLTRSSTDTQYF.